This T cell receptor beta chain was identified in a study of blood T cell repertoires in COVID-19 (dated by TCRdb to 2020 to 2021). Describing the broader study: Samples from collaborators originated in the United States, Italy and Spain and spanned both the acute and convalescent phases of COVID-19. HLA class I and class II types, where available, came from metadata supplied by the sample provider rather than from assay-based typing. The prospective study material was composed of cDNA or gDNA derived from T cells, B-cell-depleted T cells, or PBMCs. Deeply sampled blood TCRbeta repertoires from subjects exposed to, actively infected with, or recovered from COVID-19 were included in the dataset. The repertoires were released in a freely available public database meant as a resource for research on the immune response to SARS-CoV-2. The sample metadata nearly always contained a de-identified subject ID, COVID-19 status, age in years and sex. The samples were drawn from two sources: the first 160 participants of the ongoing ImmuneRACE study, and over 1,000 subjects contributed by 6 global collaborators. The paper's findings and limits, for the study overall: The quantity of clinical and demographic metadata differed by source and by participant and was supplied without curation.

From its cysteine to its phenylalanine, the CDR3 spans 14 amino acids. The kept DNA is CDR3 alone, 42 bases in frame from the first base. Germline trimming amounts to 5 bases on V and 7 bases on J, with 10 as the count of junction bases outside the gene matches. The germline V gene yields MNHEY for CDR1 and SVGAGI for CDR2. The immunoSEQ Assay, a bias-controlled multiplex PCR, was used to amplify TCRbeta CDR3 regions from genomic DNA. Regarding the original processing steps: The number of nucleated cells in each sample was estimated by amplification of reference gene primers within the assay. Sequence reads were collapsed and filtered to measure the absolute abundance of every unique TCRbeta CDR3 rearrangement. Productive Simpson clonality was computed per sample as the square root of Simpson's diversity index over productive rearrangements. In TCRdb, the immuneACCESS table is reduced to in-frame sequences with V and J assigned. These tables do not hold every clone; where another copy was compared, an unresolved V gene accounts for under half, and the others remain unexplained. The V and J calls and clone size come from that table; D and trimming were worked out from the DNA. The sample table lists tens of thousands of clones, around 90% of them with a count of one. The ten top clones hold 7% to 9% of the sample.

The collaborating institutions used their own protocols to collect whole blood in K2EDTA tubes. For TCRbeta analysis, collaborator samples were shipped as frozen whole blood, as isolated PBMCs, or as DNA extracted from either sample type. This clone was observed once. Its target antigen remains unknown. The input lacks base qualities; no much larger clone sits a single base away. The sequence was collected from a woman aged 70-85 years with acute or convalescent COVID-19. The chain is assembled from TRBV6-5 and TRBJ1-2; 7 junctional bases match TRBD1. Source material: peripheral blood. The CDR3 amino acid sequence is: CASSHNPDRAGYTF. The base sequence is TGTGCCAGCAGTCATAATCCCGACAGGGCTGGCTACACCTTC.